This entry concerns a single TCR beta chain. The naive CD8 population came from CD45RO-negative cells selected for CCR7, without terminally differentiated effector memory CD45RA+ cells. Measured with immunoSEQ multiplex PCR; TCRdb has only the in-frame clones, and not every one. The table includes 1.5 million to 2.5 million clones, approximately 94% detected once. These data come from a study of shared clonotypes between healthy human individuals. Looked up from germline, CDR1 is SGHNT and CDR2 is YYREEE (reference sequence). The CDR3 has 14 amino acids. V lost 2 bases and J lost 9; bases outside the gene matches: 3.

The material sequenced was naive CD8+ T cells sorted from blood. The rearrangement links TRBV5-4 to TRBJ1-6; 9 nucleotides agree with TRBD1. The clonotype originates from a man aged 18 to 29 in good health. In nucleotides, the CDR3 is TGTGCCAGCAGCTTAACAGGGGGCGGTTCACCCCTCCACTTT. Its translation: CASSLTGGGSPLHF.